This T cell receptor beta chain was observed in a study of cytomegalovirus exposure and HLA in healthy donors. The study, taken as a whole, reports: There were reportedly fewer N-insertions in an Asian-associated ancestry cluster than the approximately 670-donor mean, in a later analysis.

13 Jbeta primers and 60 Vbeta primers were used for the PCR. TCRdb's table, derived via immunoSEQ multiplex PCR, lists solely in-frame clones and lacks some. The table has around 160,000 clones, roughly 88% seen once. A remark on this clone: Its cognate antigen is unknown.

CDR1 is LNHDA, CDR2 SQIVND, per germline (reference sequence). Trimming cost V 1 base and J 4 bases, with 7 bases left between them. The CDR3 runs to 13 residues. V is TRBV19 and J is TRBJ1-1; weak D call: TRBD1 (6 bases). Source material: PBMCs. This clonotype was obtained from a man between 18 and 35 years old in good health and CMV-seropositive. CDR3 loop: CASSIGRGTEAFF. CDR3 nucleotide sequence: TGTGCCAGTAGTATAGGCAGGGGCACTGAAGCTTTCTTT.